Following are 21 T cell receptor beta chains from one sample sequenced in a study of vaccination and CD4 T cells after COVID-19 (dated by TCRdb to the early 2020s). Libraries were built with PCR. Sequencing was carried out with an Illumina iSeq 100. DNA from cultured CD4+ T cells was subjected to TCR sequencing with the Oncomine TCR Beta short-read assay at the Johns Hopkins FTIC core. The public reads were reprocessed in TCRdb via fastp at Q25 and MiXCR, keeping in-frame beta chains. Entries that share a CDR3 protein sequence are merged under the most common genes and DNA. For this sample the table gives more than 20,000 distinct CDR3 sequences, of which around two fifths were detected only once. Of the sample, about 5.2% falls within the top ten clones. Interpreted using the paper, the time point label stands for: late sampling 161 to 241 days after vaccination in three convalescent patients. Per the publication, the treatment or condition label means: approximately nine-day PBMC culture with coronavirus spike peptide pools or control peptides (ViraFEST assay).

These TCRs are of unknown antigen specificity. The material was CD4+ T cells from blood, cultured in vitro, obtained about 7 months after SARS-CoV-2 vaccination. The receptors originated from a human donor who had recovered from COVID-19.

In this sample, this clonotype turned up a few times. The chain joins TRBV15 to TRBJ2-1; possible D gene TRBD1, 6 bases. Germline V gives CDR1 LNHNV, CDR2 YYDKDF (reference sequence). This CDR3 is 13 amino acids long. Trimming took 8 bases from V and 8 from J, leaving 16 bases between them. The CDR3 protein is CATRPRGAHEQFF. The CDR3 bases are TGTGCCACCCGCCCCAGGGGCGCCCATGAGCAGTTCTTC.

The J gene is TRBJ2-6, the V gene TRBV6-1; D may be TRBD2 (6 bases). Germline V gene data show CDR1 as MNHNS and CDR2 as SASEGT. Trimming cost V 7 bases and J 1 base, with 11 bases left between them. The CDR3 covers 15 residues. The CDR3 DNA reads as TGTGCCAGCAAGGAGGGGCTATCTGGGGCCAACGTCCTGACTTTC. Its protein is CASKEGLSGANVLTF.

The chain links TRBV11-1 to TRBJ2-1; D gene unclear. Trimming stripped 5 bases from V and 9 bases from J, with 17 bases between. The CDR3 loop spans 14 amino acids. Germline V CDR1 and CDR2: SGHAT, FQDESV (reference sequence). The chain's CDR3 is CASSRASLRSEQFF. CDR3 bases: TGTGCCAGCAGCCGCGCCTCCCTCAGGAGTGAGCAGTTCTTC.

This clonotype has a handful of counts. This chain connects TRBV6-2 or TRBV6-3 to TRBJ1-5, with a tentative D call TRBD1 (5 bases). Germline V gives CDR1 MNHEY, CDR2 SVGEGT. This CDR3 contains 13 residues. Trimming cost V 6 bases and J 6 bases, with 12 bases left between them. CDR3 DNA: TGTGCCAGCAGGCAGAGTGGGGCTCAGCCCCAGCATTTT. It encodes CASRQSGAQPQHF.

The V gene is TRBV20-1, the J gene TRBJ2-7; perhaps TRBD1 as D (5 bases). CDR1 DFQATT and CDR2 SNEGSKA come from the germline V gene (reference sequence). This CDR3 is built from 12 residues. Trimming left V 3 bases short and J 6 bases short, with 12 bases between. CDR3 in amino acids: CSASSPTAEQYF. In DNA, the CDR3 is TGCAGTGCTAGTTCCCCGACAGCCGAGCAGTACTTC.

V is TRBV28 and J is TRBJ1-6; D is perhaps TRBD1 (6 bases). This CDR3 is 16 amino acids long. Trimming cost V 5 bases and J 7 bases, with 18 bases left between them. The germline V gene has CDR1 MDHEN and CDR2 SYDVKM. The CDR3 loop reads CASSLRTGKVNSPLHF. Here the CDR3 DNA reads TGTGCCAGCAGTCTACGTACAGGGAAGGTGAATTCACCCCTCCACTTT.

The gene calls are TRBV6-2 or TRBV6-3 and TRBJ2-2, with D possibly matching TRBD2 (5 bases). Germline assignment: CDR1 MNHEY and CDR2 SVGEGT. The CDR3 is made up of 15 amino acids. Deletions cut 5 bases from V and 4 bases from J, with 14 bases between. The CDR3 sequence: CASSRAEHPTGELFF. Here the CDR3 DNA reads TGTGCCAGCAGTCGAGCGGAGCACCCCACCGGGGAGCTGTTTTTT.

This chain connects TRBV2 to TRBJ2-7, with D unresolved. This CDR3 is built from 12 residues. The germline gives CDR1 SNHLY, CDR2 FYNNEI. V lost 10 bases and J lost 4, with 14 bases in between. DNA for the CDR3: TGTGCCACCTCCCCAACCCCGTACGAGCAGTACTTC. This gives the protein CATSPTPYEQYF.

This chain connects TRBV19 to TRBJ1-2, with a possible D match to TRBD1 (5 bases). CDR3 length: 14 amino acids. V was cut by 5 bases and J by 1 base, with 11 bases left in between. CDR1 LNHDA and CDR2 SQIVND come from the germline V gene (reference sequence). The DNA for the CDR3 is TGTGCCAGTAGTCCTTCGGGGGTTAACTATGGCTACACCTTC. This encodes CASSPSGVNYGYTF.

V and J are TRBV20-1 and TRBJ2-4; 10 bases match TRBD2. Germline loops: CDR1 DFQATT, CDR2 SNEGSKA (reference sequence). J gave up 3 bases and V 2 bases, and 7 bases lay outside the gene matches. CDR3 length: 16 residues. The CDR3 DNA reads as TGCAGTGCTAGACCCTCACTAGCGGGACTCAAAAACATTCAGTACTTC. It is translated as CSARPSLAGLKNIQYF.

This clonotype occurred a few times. The CDR3 loop reads CASTPGGDNEQFF. CDR3 in DNA: TGTGCCAGCACCCCCGGGGGGGACAATGAGCAGTTCTTC. The chain joins TRBV6-1 to TRBJ2-1; 8 bases fit TRBD2. V shed 7 bases and J 5 bases; nucleotides not matched to a gene: 4. Per germline, CDR1 MNHNS and CDR2 SASEGT. The CDR3 has 13 amino acids.

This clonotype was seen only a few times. The CDR3 DNA reads TGCAGTGCTACCCCATCTAGCGGGGGGTCCTACGAGCAGTACTTC. Protein product: CSATPSSGGSYEQYF. The chain is built from TRBV20-1 and TRBJ2-7; 11 bases map to TRBD2. The CDR3 loop spans 15 amino acids. After removal of 4 bases from V and 1 base from J, the junction contained 6 bases not matched to a gene. The V gene's germline CDR1 is DFQATT and CDR2 SNEGSKA (reference sequence).

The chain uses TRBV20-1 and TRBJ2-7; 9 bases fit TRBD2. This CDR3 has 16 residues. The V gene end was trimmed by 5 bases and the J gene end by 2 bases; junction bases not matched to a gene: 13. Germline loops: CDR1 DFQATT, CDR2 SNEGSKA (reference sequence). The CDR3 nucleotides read TGCAGTGCTCGGCGATCGGGGACTAGCTTTCCCTACGAGCAGTACTTC. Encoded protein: CSARRSGTSFPYEQYF.

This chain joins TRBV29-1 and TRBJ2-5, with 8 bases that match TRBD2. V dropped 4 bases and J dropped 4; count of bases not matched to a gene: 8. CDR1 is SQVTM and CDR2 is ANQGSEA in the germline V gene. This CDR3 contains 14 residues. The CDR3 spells CSVVLGAGGETQYF. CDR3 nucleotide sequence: TGCAGCGTTGTTCTTGGGGCGGGAGGAGAGACCCAGTACTTC.

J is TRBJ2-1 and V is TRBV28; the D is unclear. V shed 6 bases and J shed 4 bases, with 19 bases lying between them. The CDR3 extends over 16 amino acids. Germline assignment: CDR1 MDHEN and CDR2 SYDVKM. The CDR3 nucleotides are TGTGCCAGCAGCATGGCGCTAGTACTCCATTACAATGAGCAGTTCTTC. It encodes CASSMALVLHYNEQFF.

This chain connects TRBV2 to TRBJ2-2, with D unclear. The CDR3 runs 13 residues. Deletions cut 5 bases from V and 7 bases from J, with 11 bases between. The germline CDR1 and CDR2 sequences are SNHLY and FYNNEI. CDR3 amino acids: CASSPLDVGELFF. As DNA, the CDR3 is TGTGCCAGCAGTCCCTTAGATGTCGGGGAGCTGTTTTTT. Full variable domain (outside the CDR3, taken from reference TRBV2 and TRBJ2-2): EPEVTQTPSHQVTQMGQEVILRCVPISNHLYFYWYRQILGQKVEFLVSFYNNEISEKSEIFDDQFSVERPDGSNFTLKIRSTKLEDSAMYFCASSPLDVGELFFGEGSRLTVL.

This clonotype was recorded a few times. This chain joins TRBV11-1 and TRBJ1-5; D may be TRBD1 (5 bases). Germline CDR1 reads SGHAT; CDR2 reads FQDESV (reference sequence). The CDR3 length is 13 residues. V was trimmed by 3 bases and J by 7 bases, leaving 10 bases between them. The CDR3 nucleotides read TGTGCCAGCAGCTTTGAGGGGAACCAGCCCCAGCATTTT. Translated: CASSFEGNQPQHF.

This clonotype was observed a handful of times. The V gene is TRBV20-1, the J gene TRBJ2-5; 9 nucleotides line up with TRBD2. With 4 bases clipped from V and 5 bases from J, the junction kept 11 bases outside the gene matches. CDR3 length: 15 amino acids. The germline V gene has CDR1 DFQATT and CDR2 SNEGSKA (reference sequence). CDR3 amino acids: CSANIAGELSETQYF. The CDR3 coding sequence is TGCAGTGCTAACATAGCGGGAGAGCTTTCGGAGACCCAGTACTTC.

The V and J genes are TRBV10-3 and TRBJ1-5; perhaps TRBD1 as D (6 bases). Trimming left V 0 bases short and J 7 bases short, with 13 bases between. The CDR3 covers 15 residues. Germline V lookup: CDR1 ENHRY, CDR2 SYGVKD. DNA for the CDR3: TGTGCCATCAGTGAGTCTGGGGGCGAAGTACAGCCCCAGCATTTT. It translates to CAISESGGEVQPQHF.

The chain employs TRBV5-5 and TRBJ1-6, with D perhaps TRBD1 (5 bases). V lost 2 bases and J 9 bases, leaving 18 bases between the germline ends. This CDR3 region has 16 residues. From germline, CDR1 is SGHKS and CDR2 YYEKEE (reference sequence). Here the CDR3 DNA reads TGTGCCAGCAGCTTCCGGGGGGGGTCTAATGGTTCACCCCTCCACTTT. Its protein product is CASSFRGGSNGSPLHF. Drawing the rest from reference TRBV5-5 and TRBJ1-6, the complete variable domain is DAGVTQSPTHLIKTRGQQVTLRCSPISGHKSVSWYQQVLGQGPQFIFQYYEKEERGRGNFPDRFSARQFPNYSSELNVNALLLGDSALYLCASSFRGGSNGSPLHFGNGTRLTVT.

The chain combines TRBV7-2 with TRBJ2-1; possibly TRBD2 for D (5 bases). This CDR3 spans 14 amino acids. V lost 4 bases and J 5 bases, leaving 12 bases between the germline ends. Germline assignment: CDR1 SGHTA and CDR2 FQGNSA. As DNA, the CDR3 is TGTGCCAGCAGCTCCAGAGGGTTTGACAATGAGCAGTTCTTC. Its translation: CASSSRGFDNEQFF.